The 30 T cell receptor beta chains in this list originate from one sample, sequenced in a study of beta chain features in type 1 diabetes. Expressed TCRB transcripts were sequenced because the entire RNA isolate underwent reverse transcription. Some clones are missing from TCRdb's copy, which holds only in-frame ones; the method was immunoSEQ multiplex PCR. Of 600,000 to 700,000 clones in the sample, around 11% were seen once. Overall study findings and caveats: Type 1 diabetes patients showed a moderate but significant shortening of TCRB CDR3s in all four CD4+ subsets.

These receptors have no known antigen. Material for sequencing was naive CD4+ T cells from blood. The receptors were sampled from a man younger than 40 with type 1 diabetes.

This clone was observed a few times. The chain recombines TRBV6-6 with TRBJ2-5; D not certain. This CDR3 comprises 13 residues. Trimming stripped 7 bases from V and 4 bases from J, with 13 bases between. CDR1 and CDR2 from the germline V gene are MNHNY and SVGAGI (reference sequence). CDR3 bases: TGTGCCAGCACCCAGTCTTCCCGAGAGACCCAGTACTTC. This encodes CASTQSSRETQYF.

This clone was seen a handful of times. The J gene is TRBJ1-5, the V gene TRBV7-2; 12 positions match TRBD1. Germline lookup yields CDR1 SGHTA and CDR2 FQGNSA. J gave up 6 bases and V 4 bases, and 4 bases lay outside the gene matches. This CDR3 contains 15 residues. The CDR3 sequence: CASSWDRGRGQPQHF. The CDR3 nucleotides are TGTGCCAGCAGCTGGGACAGGGGGCGCGGTCAGCCCCAGCATTTT.

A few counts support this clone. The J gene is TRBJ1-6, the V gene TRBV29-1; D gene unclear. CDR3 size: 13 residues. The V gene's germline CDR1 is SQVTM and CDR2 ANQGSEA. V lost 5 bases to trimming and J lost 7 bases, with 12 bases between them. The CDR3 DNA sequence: TGCAGCGTTAGTACGGGCATGAATTCACCCCTCCACTTT. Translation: CSVSTGMNSPLHF. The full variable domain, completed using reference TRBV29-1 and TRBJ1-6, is SAVISQKPSRDICQRGTSLTIQCQVDSQVTMMFWYRQQPGQSLTLIATANQGSEATYESGFVIDKFPISRPNLTFSTLTVSNMSPEDSSIYLCSVSTGMNSPLHFGNGTRLTVT.

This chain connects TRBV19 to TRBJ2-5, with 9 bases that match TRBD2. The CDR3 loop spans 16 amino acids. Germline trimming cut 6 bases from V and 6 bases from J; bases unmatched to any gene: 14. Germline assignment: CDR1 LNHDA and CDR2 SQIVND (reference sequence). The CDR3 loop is CASRESSGAPVKTQYF. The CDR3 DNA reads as TGTGCCAGTAGAGAATCTAGCGGGGCCCCTGTGAAGACCCAGTACTTC.

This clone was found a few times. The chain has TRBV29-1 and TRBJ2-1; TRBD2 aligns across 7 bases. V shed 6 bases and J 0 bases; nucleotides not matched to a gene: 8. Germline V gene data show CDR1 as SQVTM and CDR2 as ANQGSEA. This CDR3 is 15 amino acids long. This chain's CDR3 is CSVATGGGSYNEQFF. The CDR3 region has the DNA TGCAGCGTAGCAACGGGGGGAGGCTCCTACAATGAGCAGTTCTTC.

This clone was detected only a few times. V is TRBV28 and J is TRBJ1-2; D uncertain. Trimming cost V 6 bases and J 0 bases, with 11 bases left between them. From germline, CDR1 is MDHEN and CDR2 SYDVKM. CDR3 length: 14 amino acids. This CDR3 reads CASSPTDANYGYTF. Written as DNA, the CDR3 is TGTGCCAGCAGCCCTACGGACGCTAACTATGGCTACACCTTC.

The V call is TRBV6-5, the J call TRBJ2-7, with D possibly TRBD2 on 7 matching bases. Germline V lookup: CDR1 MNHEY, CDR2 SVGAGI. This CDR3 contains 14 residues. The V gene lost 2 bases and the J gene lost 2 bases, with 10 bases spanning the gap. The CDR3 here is CASSYTGTTYEQYF. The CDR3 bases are TGTGCCAGCAGTTACACAGGGACTACCTACGAGCAGTACTTC.

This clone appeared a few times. CDR3 protein: CASSFGSSYNSPLHF. The CDR3 nucleotides are TGTGCCAGCAGCTTCGGGAGCTCCTATAATTCACCCCTCCACTTT. The rearrangement uses TRBV7-9 and TRBJ1-6; the D is unclear. V shed 3 bases and J shed 0 bases, with 6 bases lying between them. CDR1 and CDR2 from the germline V gene are SEHNR and FQNEAQ (reference sequence). The length of the CDR3 is 15 residues. Full variable domain (remainder filled in from reference TRBV7-9 and TRBJ1-6): DTGVSQNPRHKITKRGQNVTFRCDPISEHNRLYWYRQTLGQGPEFLTYFQNEAQLEKSRLLSDRFSAERPKGSFSTLEIQRTEQGDSAMYLCASSFGSSYNSPLHFGNGTRLTVT.

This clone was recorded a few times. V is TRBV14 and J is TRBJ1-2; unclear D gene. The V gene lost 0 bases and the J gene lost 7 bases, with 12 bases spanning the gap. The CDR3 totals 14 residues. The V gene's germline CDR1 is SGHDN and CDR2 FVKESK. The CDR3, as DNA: TGTGCCAGCAGCCAAGATCGCCCGGGCTCTGGCTACACCTTC. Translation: CASSQDRPGSGYTF.

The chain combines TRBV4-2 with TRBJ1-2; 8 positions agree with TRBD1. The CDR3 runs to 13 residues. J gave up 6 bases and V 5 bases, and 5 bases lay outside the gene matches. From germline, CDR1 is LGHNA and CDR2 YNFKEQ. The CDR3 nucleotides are TGTGCCAGCAGCAGGGACAGGCTTCATGGCTACACCTTC. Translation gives CASSRDRLHGYTF.

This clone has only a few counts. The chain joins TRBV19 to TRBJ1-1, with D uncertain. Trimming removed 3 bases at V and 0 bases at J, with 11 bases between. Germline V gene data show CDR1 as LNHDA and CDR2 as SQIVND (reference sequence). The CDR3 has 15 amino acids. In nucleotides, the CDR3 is TGTGCCAGTAGTATGGAGGGCAGTTTGAACACTGAAGCTTTCTTT. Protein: CASSMEGSLNTEAFF.

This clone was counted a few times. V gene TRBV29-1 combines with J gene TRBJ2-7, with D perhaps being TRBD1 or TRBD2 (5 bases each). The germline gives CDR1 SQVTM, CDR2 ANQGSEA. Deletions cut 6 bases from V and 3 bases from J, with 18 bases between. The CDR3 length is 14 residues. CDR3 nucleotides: TGCAGCGTAGGTGACTACCGGGACGGCTACGAGCAGTACTTC. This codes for CSVGDYRDGYEQYF.

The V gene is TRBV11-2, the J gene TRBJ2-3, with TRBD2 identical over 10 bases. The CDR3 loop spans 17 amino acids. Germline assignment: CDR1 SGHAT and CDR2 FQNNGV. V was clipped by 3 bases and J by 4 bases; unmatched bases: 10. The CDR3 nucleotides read TGTGCCAGCAGCTTCCTAGCGGGGGAGACGACAGCAGATACGCAGTATTTT. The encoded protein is CASSFLAGETTADTQYF.

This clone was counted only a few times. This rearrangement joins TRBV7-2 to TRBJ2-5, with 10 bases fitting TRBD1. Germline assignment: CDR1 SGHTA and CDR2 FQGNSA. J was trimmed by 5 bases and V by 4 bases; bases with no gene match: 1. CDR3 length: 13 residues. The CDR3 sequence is CASSWTGGETQYF. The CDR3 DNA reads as TGTGCCAGCAGCTGGACAGGGGGGGAGACCCAGTACTTC. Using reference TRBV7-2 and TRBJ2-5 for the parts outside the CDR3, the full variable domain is GAGVSQSPSNKVTEKGKDVELRCDPISGHTALYWYRQSLGQGLEFLIYFQGNSAPDKSGLPSDRFSAERTGGSVSTLTIQRTQQEDSAVYLCASSWTGGETQYFGPGTRLLVL.

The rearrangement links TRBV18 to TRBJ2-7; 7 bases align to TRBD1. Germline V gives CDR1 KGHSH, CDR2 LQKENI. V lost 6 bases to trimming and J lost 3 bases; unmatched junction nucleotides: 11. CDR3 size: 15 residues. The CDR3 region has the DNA TGTGCCAGCTCTGCACGGGACAGTCAGAACTACGAGCAGTACTTC. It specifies CASSARDSQNYEQYF. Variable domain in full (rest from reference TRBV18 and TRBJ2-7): NAGVMQNPRHLVRRRGQEARLRCSPMKGHSHVYWYRQLPEEGLKFMVYLQKENIIDESGMPKERFSAEFPKEGPSILRIQQVVRGDSAAYFCASSARDSQNYEQYFGPGTRLTVT.

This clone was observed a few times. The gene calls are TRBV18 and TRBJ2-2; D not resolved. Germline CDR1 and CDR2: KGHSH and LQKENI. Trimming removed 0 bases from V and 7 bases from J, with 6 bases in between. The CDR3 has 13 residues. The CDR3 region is CASSPPDRGELFF. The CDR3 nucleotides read TGTGCCAGCTCACCACCAGACCGCGGGGAGCTGTTTTTT. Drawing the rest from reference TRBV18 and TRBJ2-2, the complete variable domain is NAGVMQNPRHLVRRRGQEARLRCSPMKGHSHVYWYRQLPEEGLKFMVYLQKENIIDESGMPKERFSAEFPKEGPSILRIQQVVRGDSAAYFCASSPPDRGELFFGEGSRLTVL.

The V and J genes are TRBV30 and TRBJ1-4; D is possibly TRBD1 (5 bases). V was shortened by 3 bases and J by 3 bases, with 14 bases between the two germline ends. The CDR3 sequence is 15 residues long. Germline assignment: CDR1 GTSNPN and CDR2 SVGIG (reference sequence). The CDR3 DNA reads TGTGCCTGGAGGCCCTCCCAAGGGGCTAATGAAAAACTGTTTTTT. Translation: CAWRPSQGANEKLFF.

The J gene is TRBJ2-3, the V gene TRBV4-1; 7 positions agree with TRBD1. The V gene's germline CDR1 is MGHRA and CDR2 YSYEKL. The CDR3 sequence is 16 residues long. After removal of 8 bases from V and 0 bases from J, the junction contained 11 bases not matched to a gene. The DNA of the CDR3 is TGCGCCAGCTCCTTCAGGGGGACACTTAGCACAGATACGCAGTATTTT. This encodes CASSFRGTLSTDTQYF.

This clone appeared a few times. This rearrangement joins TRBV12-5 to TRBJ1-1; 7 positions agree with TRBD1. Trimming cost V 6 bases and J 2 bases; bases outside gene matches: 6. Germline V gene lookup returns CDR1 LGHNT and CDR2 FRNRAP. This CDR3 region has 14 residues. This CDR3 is CASGLSGGNTEAFF. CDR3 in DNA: TGTGCTAGTGGACTATCAGGGGGTAACACTGAAGCTTTCTTT.

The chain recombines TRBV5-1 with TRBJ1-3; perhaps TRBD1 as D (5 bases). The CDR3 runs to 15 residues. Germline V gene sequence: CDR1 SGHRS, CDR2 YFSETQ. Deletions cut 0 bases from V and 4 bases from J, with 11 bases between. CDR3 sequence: CASSLEWGSGNTIYF. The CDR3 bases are TGCGCCAGCAGCTTGGAATGGGGGAGCGGAAACACCATATATTTT.

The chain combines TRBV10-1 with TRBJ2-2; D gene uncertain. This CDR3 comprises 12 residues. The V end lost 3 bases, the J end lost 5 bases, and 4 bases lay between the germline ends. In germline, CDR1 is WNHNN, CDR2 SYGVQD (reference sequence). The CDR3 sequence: CASSDRTGELFF. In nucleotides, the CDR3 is TGCGCCAGCAGTGATCGAACCGGGGAGCTGTTTTTT.

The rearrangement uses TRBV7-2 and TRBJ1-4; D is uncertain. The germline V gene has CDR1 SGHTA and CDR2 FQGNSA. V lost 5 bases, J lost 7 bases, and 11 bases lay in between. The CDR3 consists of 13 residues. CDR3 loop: CASSPGEVEKLFF. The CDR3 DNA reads TGTGCCAGCAGCCCTGGGGAGGTTGAAAAACTGTTTTTT.

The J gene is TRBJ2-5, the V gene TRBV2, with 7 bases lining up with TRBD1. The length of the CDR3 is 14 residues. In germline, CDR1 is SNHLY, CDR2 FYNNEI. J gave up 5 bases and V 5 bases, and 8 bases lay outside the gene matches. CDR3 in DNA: TGTGCCAGCAGTCTGGGGCTACAGGGGGAGACCCAGTACTTC. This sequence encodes CASSLGLQGETQYF.

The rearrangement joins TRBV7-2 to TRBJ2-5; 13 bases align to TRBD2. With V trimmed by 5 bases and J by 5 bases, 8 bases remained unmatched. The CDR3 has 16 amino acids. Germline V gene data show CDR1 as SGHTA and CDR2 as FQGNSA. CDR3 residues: CASSPRLAGGHETQYF. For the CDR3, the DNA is TGTGCCAGCAGCCCAAGACTAGCGGGGGGACACGAGACCCAGTACTTC.

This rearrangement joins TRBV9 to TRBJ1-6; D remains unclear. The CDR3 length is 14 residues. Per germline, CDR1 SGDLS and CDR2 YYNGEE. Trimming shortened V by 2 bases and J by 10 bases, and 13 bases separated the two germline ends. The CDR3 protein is CASSVRGDESPLHF. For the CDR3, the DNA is TGTGCCAGCAGCGTGCGGGGAGATGAATCACCCCTCCACTTT.

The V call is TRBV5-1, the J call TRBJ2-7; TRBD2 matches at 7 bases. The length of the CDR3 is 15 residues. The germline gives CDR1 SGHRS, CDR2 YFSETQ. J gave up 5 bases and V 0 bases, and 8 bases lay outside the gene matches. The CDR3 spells CASSLEAGPRDEQYF. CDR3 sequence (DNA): TGCGCCAGCAGCTTGGAAGCGGGACCCCGAGACGAGCAGTACTTC.

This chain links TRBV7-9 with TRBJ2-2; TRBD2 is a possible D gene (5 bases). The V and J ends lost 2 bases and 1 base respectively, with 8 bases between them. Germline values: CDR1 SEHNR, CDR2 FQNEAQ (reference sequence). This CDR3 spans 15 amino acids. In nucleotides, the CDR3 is TGTGCCAGCAGCTTATTTGCGGGGAACACCGGGGAGCTGTTTTTT. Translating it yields CASSLFAGNTGELFF. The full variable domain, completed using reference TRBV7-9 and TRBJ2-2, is DTGVSQNPRHKITKRGQNVTFRCDPISEHNRLYWYRQTLGQGPEFLTYFQNEAQLEKSRLLSDRFSAERPKGSFSTLEIQRTEQGDSAMYLCASSLFAGNTGELFFGEGSRLTVL.

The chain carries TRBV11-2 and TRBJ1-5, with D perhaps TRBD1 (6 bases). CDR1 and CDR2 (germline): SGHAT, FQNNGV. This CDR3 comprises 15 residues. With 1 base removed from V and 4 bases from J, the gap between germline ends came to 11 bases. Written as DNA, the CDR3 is TGTGCCAGCAGCTTAGCAGGGGTCGGTAATCAGCCCCAGCATTTT. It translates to CASSLAGVGNQPQHF.

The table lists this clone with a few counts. In DNA form, the CDR3 reads TGTGCCACCTGCCCCACGGGGGCGGGGGAGACCCAGTACTTC. This encodes CATCPTGAGETQYF. The chain is built from TRBV19 and TRBJ2-5; D could derive from TRBD1 or TRBD2 (6 bases each). Trimming took off 10 bases at V and 5 bases at J, with 20 bases between the two ends. The V gene's germline CDR1 is LNHDA and CDR2 SQIVND (reference sequence). The CDR3 runs to 14 residues.

The CDR3 is CASSPSWENEQFF. DNA of the CDR3: TGTGCCAGCTCACCATCATGGGAAAATGAGCAGTTCTTC. The chain employs TRBV18 and TRBJ2-1; D unresolved. The CDR3 covers 13 residues. Germline V gives CDR1 KGHSH, CDR2 LQKENI. Trimming took 2 bases from V and 7 from J, leaving 9 bases between them.